The 29 T cell receptor beta chains given below trace back to one sample, sequenced in a study of cytomegalovirus exposure and HLA in healthy donors. Use of 60 Vbeta and 13 Jbeta primers characterized the PCR. Libraries were prepared by immunoSEQ multiplex PCR; TCRdb keeps only in-frame clonotypes and omits some of them. Among under 200,000 clones listed, approximately 86% were seen once. Sample: PBMCs. These receptors all stem from a woman between 18 and 29 years old in good health and CMV-seronegative.

The gene calls are TRBV28 and TRBJ2-2; 7 bases align to TRBD2. The CDR3 length is 15 residues. Germline CDR1 reads MDHEN; CDR2 reads SYDVKM. Trimming removed 7 bases from V and 6 bases from J; junction bases left unmatched: 11. The CDR3: CASTTLAERPGELFF. In nucleotides, the CDR3 is TGTGCCAGCACGACCCTAGCGGAGCGACCCGGGGAGCTGTTTTTT. The full variable domain, with the rest looked up from reference TRBV28 and TRBJ2-2, is DVKVTQSSRYLVKRTGEKVFLECVQDMDHENMFWYRQDPGLGLRLIYFSYDVKMKEKGDIPEGYSVSREKKERFSLILESASTNQTSMYLCASTTLAERPGELFFGEGSRLTVL.

This chain links TRBV15 with TRBJ1-4; D is perhaps TRBD1 (5 bases). The CDR3 runs 14 residues. The germline V gene has CDR1 LNHNV and CDR2 YYDKDF (reference sequence). V was cut by 0 bases and J by 8 bases, with 10 bases left in between. The CDR3 region is CATSRDRGLEKLFF. Written as DNA, the CDR3 is TGTGCCACCAGCAGAGATAGGGGCTTGGAAAAACTGTTTTTT. The variable domain in full, with the rest retrieved from reference TRBV15 and TRBJ1-4, is DAMVIQNPRYQVTQFGKPVTLSCSQTLNHNVMYWYQQKSSQAPKLLFHYYDKDFNNEADTPDNFQSRRPNTSFCFLDIRSPGLGDTAMYLCATSRDRGLEKLFFGSGTQLSVL.

V and J are TRBV29-1 and TRBJ1-1; perhaps TRBD1 as D (5 bases). This CDR3 is 12 amino acids long. Trimming shortened V by 6 bases and J by 1 base, and 9 bases separated the two germline ends. Per the germline V gene, CDR1 is SQVTM and CDR2 is ANQGSEA. The CDR3: CSVPTGNTEAFF. The DNA of the CDR3 is TGCAGCGTACCCACAGGGAACACTGAAGCTTTCTTT.

This chain connects TRBV5-8 to TRBJ1-5, with 9 bases matching TRBD1. V dropped 4 bases and J dropped 5; count of bases not matched to a gene: 19. The CDR3 spans 19 residues. Per germline, CDR1 SGHTS and CDR2 YDEGEE. As DNA, the CDR3 is TGTGCCAGCAGCCGTCCCATCCAAACAGGGGGCAGAAGGGATCAGCCCCAGCATTTT. Its protein is CASSRPIQTGGRRDQPQHF.

This clone turned up a few times. V is TRBV5-6 and J is TRBJ2-3, with 13 bases matching TRBD2. V lost 5 bases and J lost 2; bases outside the gene matches: 2. Germline CDR1 SGHDT, CDR2 YYEEEE. This CDR3 is 15 amino acids long. CDR3 in amino acids: CASRLAGGFTDTQYF. CDR3 nucleotides: TGTGCCAGCAGACTAGCGGGGGGGTTCACAGATACGCAGTATTTT.

In DNA, the CDR3 is TGTGGGGCGCGGGGGCCTTCGAACACCGGGGAGCTGTTTTTT. This gives the protein CGARGPSNTGELFF. The chain employs TRBV2 and TRBJ2-2, with D possibly being TRBD2 (7 bases). The CDR3 has 14 amino acids. The germline gives CDR1 SNHLY, CDR2 FYNNEI.

This clone was counted a single time. The J gene is TRBJ2-7, the V gene TRBV28; 10 bases line up with TRBD2. CDR1 is MDHEN and CDR2 is SYDVKM in the germline V gene. The V gene end was trimmed by 7 bases and the J gene end by 1 base; junction bases not matched to a gene: 16. There are 18 residues in the CDR3. The CDR3 here is CASTSAGLAGGRSYEQYF. Written as DNA, the CDR3 is TGTGCCAGCACTTCCGCAGGATTAGCGGGGGGTAGGTCCTACGAGCAGTACTTC.

The chain employs TRBV25-1 and TRBJ2-3, with 12 nucleotides matching TRBD2. This CDR3 contains 15 residues. Trimming cost V 8 bases and J 4 bases; bases outside gene matches: 7. Germline CDR1 reads MGHDK; CDR2 reads SYGVNS. The CDR3 sequence is CASGTSGLRADTQYF. CDR3 bases: TGTGCCAGCGGGACTAGCGGGCTGAGGGCAGATACGCAGTATTTT.

In DNA, the CDR3 is TGTGCCAGCAGTACGACCGGACAGGCGAGAGAGACCCAGTACTTC. Translation gives CASSTTGQARETQYF. The V and J genes are TRBV28 and TRBJ2-5, with TRBD1 matching 7 bases. The CDR3 sequence is 15 residues long. The germline CDR1 and CDR2 sequences are MDHEN and SYDVKM. V was pared by 5 bases and J by 4 bases, with 10 bases of the junction left unmatched.

The chain has TRBV29-1 and TRBJ1-5; perhaps TRBD1 as D (5 bases). With 5 bases removed from V and 3 bases from J, the gap between germline ends came to 11 bases. The CDR3 contains 13 residues. Germline-derived CDR1 and CDR2 are SQVTM and ANQGSEA. The CDR3 loop reads CSVSVRVNQPQHF. DNA for the CDR3: TGCAGCGTTAGTGTCAGGGTCAATCAGCCCCAGCATTTT. The variable domain in full, completed from reference TRBV29-1 and TRBJ1-5, reads SAVISQKPSRDICQRGTSLTIQCQVDSQVTMMFWYRQQPGQSLTLIATANQGSEATYESGFVIDKFPISRPNLTFSTLTVSNMSPEDSSIYLCSVSVRVNQPQHFGDGTRLSIL.

The genes are TRBV6-5 and TRBJ1-2; D possibly corresponds to TRBD1 (6 bases). V lost 4 bases and J lost 6, with 15 bases in between. The CDR3 is made up of 14 amino acids. Germline values: CDR1 MNHEY, CDR2 SVGAGI. The DNA of the CDR3 is TGTGCCAGCAGTTCCTCGACAGGCCCTAATGGCTACACCTTC. It translates to CASSSSTGPNGYTF.

This chain uses TRBV7-2 with TRBJ2-1; 9 bases match TRBD2. The CDR3 loop spans 15 amino acids. The germline V gene encodes CDR1 SGHTA and CDR2 FQGNSA. The V gene end was trimmed by 5 bases and the J gene end by 0 bases; junction bases not matched to a gene: 2. CDR3 sequence: CASSRLADSYNEQFF. In DNA, the CDR3 is TGTGCCAGCAGCAGACTAGCGGACTCCTACAATGAGCAGTTCTTC.

The chain recombines TRBV15 with TRBJ1-3, with D unclear. Germline V gives CDR1 LNHNV, CDR2 YYDKDF (reference sequence). This CDR3 spans 13 amino acids. The ends were cut back, 6 bases at V and 2 bases at J, with 8 bases in the middle. CDR3: CATSLAAGNTIYF. CDR3 DNA sequence: TGTGCCACCAGTCTGGCGGCTGGAAACACCATATATTTT.

This clone was seen a few times. The rearrangement uses TRBV29-1 and TRBJ2-1; 12 bases align to TRBD2. After removal of 1 base from V and 4 bases from J, the junction contained 14 bases not matched to a gene. CDR3 size: 19 residues. Looked up from germline, CDR1 is SQVTM and CDR2 is ANQGSEA. CDR3 region: CSVEVGLAGIYFTYNEQFF. In DNA, the CDR3 is TGCAGCGTTGAAGTAGGACTAGCGGGGATTTATTTCACTTACAATGAGCAGTTCTTC.

This clone appeared once. V is TRBV28 and J is TRBJ2-3; 7 bases match TRBD2. Germline CDR1 is MDHEN and CDR2 is SYDVKM. V shed 3 bases, J shed 4 bases, and the junction held 7 bases outside the gene matches. The CDR3 loop spans 15 amino acids. The DNA for the CDR3 is TGTGCCAGCAGTTTTCTAGCGGAAGTCCCAGATACGCAGTATTTT. It codes for CASSFLAEVPDTQYF.

The chain employs TRBV2 and TRBJ2-2; 9 bases align to TRBD2. CDR3 length: 15 amino acids. J was trimmed by 5 bases and V by 5 bases; bases with no gene match: 6. Germline V gene lookup returns CDR1 SNHLY and CDR2 FYNNEI. CDR3 DNA sequence: TGTGCCAGCAGTCAGGGACTAGCCGCGACCGGGGAGCTGTTTTTT. Protein: CASSQGLAATGELFF.

The gene calls are TRBV4-2 and TRBJ1-2; perhaps TRBD1 as D (5 bases). Germline-derived CDR1 and CDR2 are LGHNA and YNFKEQ. The CDR3 is 13 amino acids. The V gene lost 3 bases and the J gene lost 2 bases, with 7 bases spanning the gap. This CDR3 reads CASSQRGNYGYTF. DNA of the CDR3: TGTGCCAGCAGCCAGCGGGGCAACTATGGCTACACCTTC.

This clone was found once. The chain employs TRBV11-2 and TRBJ2-3; D not certain. V was trimmed by 1 base and J by 0 bases, leaving 8 bases between them. Germline loops: CDR1 SGHAT, CDR2 FQNNGV. CDR3 length: 15 amino acids. The CDR3 protein is CASSLATPSTDTQYF. The CDR3 DNA is TGTGCCAGCAGCTTAGCGACACCAAGCACAGATACGCAGTATTTT.

This clone was counted a few times. The chain recombines TRBV28 with TRBJ1-1; D is unresolved. There are 13 residues in the CDR3. Per the germline V gene, CDR1 is MDHEN and CDR2 is SYDVKM. V was cut by 6 bases and J by 6 bases, with 14 bases left in between. The CDR3 sequence: CASSMQGGPEAFF. The CDR3 region has the DNA TGTGCCAGCAGCATGCAAGGAGGGCCTGAAGCTTTCTTT.

The chain joins TRBV5-1 to TRBJ1-2; 9 bases map to TRBD1. Germline CDR1 is SGHRS and CDR2 is YFSETQ. This CDR3 has 13 residues. Trimming took 5 bases from V and 7 from J; bases not matched to a gene: 6. CDR3 region: CASSSIQGAGYTF. CDR3 nucleotide sequence: TGCGCCAGCAGTTCGATACAGGGGGCTGGCTACACCTTC.

J is TRBJ2-7 and V is TRBV7-6; 11 bases are a match to TRBD2. The germline V gene has CDR1 SGHVS and CDR2 FNYEAQ. V was pared by 3 bases and J by 2 bases, with 6 bases of the junction left unmatched. This CDR3 has 16 amino acids. The CDR3 loop reads CASSLMTGLAAYEQYF. The CDR3 DNA reads as TGTGCCAGCAGCTTGATGACGGGACTAGCGGCCTACGAGCAGTACTTC.

Comment on this clone: The junction does not match germline at one end; this may be a read error. The genes are TRBV28 and TRBJ2-7, with D possibly TRBD1 on 6 matching bases. Germline-derived CDR1 and CDR2 are MDHEN and SYDVKM. This CDR3 has 14 amino acids. Here the CDR3 reads CASSGGRGSSEQYF. CDR3 nucleotides: TGTGCCAGTTCGGGCGGCAGGGGATCCTCCGAGCAGTACTTC.

The chain carries TRBV5-1 and TRBJ2-5; no definite D call. Deletions cut 2 bases from V and 2 bases from J, with 4 bases between. The CDR3 contains 12 residues. Germline V lookup: CDR1 SGHRS, CDR2 YFSETQ. CDR3 nucleotides: TGCGCCAGCAGCTTACAGCAAGAGACCCAGTACTTC. Protein: CASSLQQETQYF.

This clone was detected a few times. This chain links TRBV2 with TRBJ1-2; no reliable D call. Germline CDR1 reads SNHLY; CDR2 reads FYNNEI. Trimming removed 6 bases at V and 3 bases at J, with 8 bases between. The CDR3 extends over 12 amino acids. CDR3 sequence: CASSQSDYGYTF. The CDR3 region has the DNA TGTGCCAGCAGCCAGTCCGACTATGGCTACACCTTC. Together with reference TRBV2 and TRBJ1-2, the CDR3 gives the full variable domain: EPEVTQTPSHQVTQMGQEVILRCVPISNHLYFYWYRQILGQKVEFLVSFYNNEISEKSEIFDDQFSVERPDGSNFTLKIRSTKLEDSAMYFCASSQSDYGYTFGSGTRLTVV.

The rearrangement links TRBV7-2 to TRBJ2-7; 7 bases align to TRBD2. This CDR3 contains 14 residues. Trimming removed 5 bases from V and 6 bases from J; junction bases left unmatched: 10. Germline V CDR1 and CDR2: SGHTA, FQGNSA. CDR3 in amino acids: CASSLGLVGGEQYF. CDR3 DNA sequence: TGTGCCAGCAGCCTAGGACTAGTTGGTGGCGAGCAGTACTTC.

The chain couples TRBV27 to TRBJ2-3, with D possibly matching TRBD2 (5 bases). Looked up from germline, CDR1 is MNHEY and CDR2 is SMNVEV (reference sequence). The V and J ends lost 5 bases and 2 bases respectively, with 11 bases between them. This CDR3 has 14 amino acids. CDR3 coding DNA: TGTGCCAGCAGTCGGGCGGGCATCACAGATACGCAGTATTTT. Amino acid sequence: CASSRAGITDTQYF.

This chain links TRBV7-2 with TRBJ1-5; a weak D match, TRBD1 (6 bases). The germline V gene encodes CDR1 SGHTA and CDR2 FQGNSA. The CDR3 is 15 amino acids. The germline V and J ends were trimmed by 5 bases and 1 base, with 12 bases remaining between them. CDR3 in amino acids: CASSILGGSNQPQHF. The CDR3 DNA follows: TGTGCCAGCAGCATACTTGGGGGCAGCAATCAGCCCCAGCATTTT. Filled out from reference TRBV7-2 and TRBJ1-5, the complete variable domain reads GAGVSQSPSNKVTEKGKDVELRCDPISGHTALYWYRQSLGQGLEFLIYFQGNSAPDKSGLPSDRFSAERTGGSVSTLTIQRTQQEDSAVYLCASSILGGSNQPQHFGDGTRLSIL.

This chain connects TRBV7-2 to TRBJ2-7, with D perhaps TRBD2 (6 bases). V gave up 1 base and J gave up 5 bases, with 9 bases separating them. This CDR3 has 13 residues. The V gene's germline CDR1 is SGHTA and CDR2 FQGNSA. The CDR3 loop reads CASSLGGENEQYF. The CDR3 DNA sequence: TGTGCCAGCAGCTTAGGGGGGGAGAACGAGCAGTACTTC.

The chain joins TRBV6-5 to TRBJ2-1; D possibly corresponds to TRBD2 (5 bases). V was trimmed by 4 bases and J by 3 bases, leaving 10 bases between them. The CDR3 length is 14 residues. Germline V lookup: CDR1 MNHEY, CDR2 SVGAGI. The CDR3 DNA sequence: TGTGCCAGCAGTTCGGTAGGACTCTACAATGAGCAGTTCTTC. It translates to CASSSVGLYNEQFF.